This entry describes one T cell receptor beta chain. These data come from a study of blood T cell repertoires in COVID-19. Overall study: PBMCs, B-cell-depleted T cells, or T cells provided the cDNA or gDNA that made up the material.

This CDR3 is built from 18 residues. Germline loops: CDR1 LGHNA, CDR2 YSLEER. J was trimmed by 2 bases and V by 1 base; bases with no gene match: 9. In the authors' workflow: Estimated nucleated cell counts came from reference gene primer amplification. TCRdb keeps only in-frame clones here, not all; method: immunoSEQ multiplex PCR. The DNA gave D and trimming, while V, J and clone size come from that table. The data contain about 150,000 clones, roughly 82% of them singletons. This TCR was recovered from a woman aged 45-59 years with acute or convalescent COVID-19. The sequencing sample was made of peripheral blood. J is TRBJ1-3 and V is TRBV4-3; 9 bases agree with TRBD1. The CDR3 DNA sequence: TGCGCCAGCAGCCAAGCGGGACAGGGCGATATTCCTGGAAACACCATATATTTT. It encodes CASSQAGQGDIPGNTIYF.